The text below deals with one T cell receptor (beta chain). The data belong to a study of technical replicates of blood from four donors. J gave up 8 bases and V 0 bases, and 9 bases lay outside the gene matches. The germline gives CDR1 SGHRS, CDR2 YFSETQ. The length of the CDR3 is 16 residues. Generated by immunoSEQ multiplex PCR, the TCRdb table keeps only in-frame clones and is missing some. This table holds tens of thousands of clones, 86% found once. This rearrangement joins TRBV5-1 to TRBJ2-1, with 9 bases aligning to TRBD1. Sequenced input: PBMCs. The receptor comes from a human donor in good health. Some clones in this sample may be carry-over from other donors' samples. CDR3 loop: CASSLGSTGGAHEQFF. The CDR3 nucleotides read TGCGCCAGCAGCTTGGGGAGCACAGGGGGCGCGCATGAGCAGTTCTTC.